This TCR beta chain was identified during a study of Graves' ophthalmopathy and Graves' hyperthyroidism. Study findings and constraints: Blood also contained most of the expanded thyroid clonotypes above 0.001 frequency.

Patients were left out if they had other autoimmune diseases, uncontrolled infections, pregnancy or lactation. The evidence that diagnosis relied on was clinical symptoms, serum thyroxine, TRAb, thyroid ultrasound and orbital computed tomography. A roughly 10 ml volume of fresh peripheral blood provided the PBMCs. This clonotype has ten or more counts. Its cognate antigen is unknown. RNA served as the template for amplifying TCR beta CDR3 regions. First-round RT-PCR employed HTBI primers, with a second-round multiplex PCR after it. From the multiplex PCR reads, TCRdb called clonotypes with MiXCR, one entry per CDR3 protein. The repertoire includes about 700,000 distinct CDR3 sequences, around 40% of them detected once, and 40% to 55% sits in the top ten. With 3 bases removed from V and 10 bases from J, the gap between germline ends came to 16 bases. From germline, CDR1 is SNHLY and CDR2 FYNNEI. The CDR3 extends over 15 amino acids.

This rearrangement joins TRBV2 to TRBJ1-6; D uncertain. Sequencing was performed on peripheral blood. The clonotype was recovered from an adult man with Graves' ophthalmopathy. CDR3 protein: CASSEVFRGRSPLHF. The CDR3 nucleotides are TGTGCCAGCAGTGAGGTTTTTCGGGGTCGGTCACCCCTCCACTTT.